Listed below are T cell receptor beta chains from one sample, sequenced in a study of vaccination and CD4 T cells after COVID-19. These receptors' targets are unknown. One entry per CDR3 protein results from TCRdb running MiXCR on the PCR reads. The table records fewer than 20,000 distinct CDR3 sequences, roughly 45% of them present only once. Here the sequenced sample was CD4+ T cells from blood, cultured in vitro, taken after SARS-CoV-2 vaccination. The receptors shown here come from a human donor who had recovered from COVID-19. CDR3s include the opening cysteine and the closing phenylalanine or tryptophan. The D gene is left open where the match is weak. A row's size may be missing; if present it is once, few, many or a size class.

V	size	J	D	DNA	CDR3
TRBV20-1	.	TRBJ2-7	.	TGCAGTGCTCCTTCTAGGGCGGAGGGGACCTACGAGCAGTACTTC	CSAPSRAEGTYEQYF
TRBV3-1	.	TRBJ2-7	TRBD1	TGTGCCAGCAGCCAAGCCGGGACAGGGACGATTGAGCAGTACTTC	CASSQAGTGTIEQYF
TRBV19	.	TRBJ1-2	.	TGTGCCAGTAGTATAGGCGGGGTCATAGCTAACTATGGCTACACCTTC	CASSIGGVIANYGYTF
TRBV6-2/TRBV6-3	few	TRBJ2-5	TRBD2	TGTGCCAGCAGTTCCGATACTAGCGGGAGAGCGGCCCAGTACTTC	CASSSDTSGRAAQYF
TRBV7-6	.	TRBJ2-3	.	TGTGCCAGCAGCCTACGGGGCCACACAGATACGCAGTATTTT	CASSLRGHTDTQYF
TRBV7-2	few	TRBJ2-3	TRBD2	TGTGCCAGCAGCTTGGTGCGGGAGCTCACAGATACGCAGTATTTT	CASSLVRELTDTQYF
TRBV20-1	.	TRBJ1-3	TRBD1	TGCAGTGCTAGAGACCTGGACAGGGGTGGAAACACCATATATTTT	CSARDLDRGGNTIYF
TRBV6-1	few	TRBJ2-1	TRBD1	TGTGCCAGCAGTCCACAGACAGGGGACCCCCGACGGAATGAGCAGTTCTTC	CASSPQTGDPRRNEQFF
TRBV7-2	few	TRBJ1-1	TRBD1	TGTGCCAGCAGCTTAGCGTACAGGGGCACTGAAGCTTTCTTT	CASSLAYRGTEAFF
TRBV20-1	medium-sized	TRBJ2-2	.	TGCAGTGTTGCAGCGGGTTCGAACACCGGGGAGCTGTTTTTT	CSVAAGSNTGELFF
TRBV6-2/TRBV6-3	.	TRBJ2-5	.	TGTGCCAGCAGGGGACACGCACAAGAGACCCAGTACTTC	CASRGHAQETQYF
TRBV7-9	.	TRBJ2-3	.	TGTGCCAGCAGTCGAAGTCAGCAAGATACGCAGTATTTT	CASSRSQQDTQYF
TRBV6-5	.	TRBJ1-6	.	TGTGCCAGCAGTTACTCGCTTAAAGCGGCGAGCTCCTATAATTCACCCCTCCACTTT	CASSYSLKAASSYNSPLHF
TRBV10-3	.	TRBJ2-3	TRBD1	TGTGCCACAGAACCCGGGACAGGGACAGATACGCAGTATTTT	CATEPGTGTDTQYF
TRBV20-1	.	TRBJ2-7	TRBD2	TGCGCCCAGAGGAGCGGGAGCTACGAGCAGTACTTC	CAQRSGSYEQYF
TRBV2	few	TRBJ1-5	.	TGTGCCAGCAGCGACGACAGAAATCAGCCCCAGCATTTT	CASSDDRNQPQHF
TRBV6-5	.	TRBJ2-7	TRBD1	TGTGCCAGCAGTTTCAAATTGGACAGGGGATCCGAGCAGTACTTC	CASSFKLDRGSEQYF
TRBV20-1	medium-sized	TRBJ1-1	.	TGCAGTCTCATAGTTCCCGGCAGTGGCACTGAAGCTTTCTTT	CSLIVPGSGTEAFF
TRBV6-4	.	TRBJ1-6	.	TGTGCCAGCAGTGAGTTGAGCCAGGGTAATTCACCCCTCCACTTT	CASSELSQGNSPLHF
TRBV20-1	.	TRBJ1-2	.	TGCAGTGCTACCGGGACGGATTATGGCTACACCTTC	CSATGTDYGYTF
TRBV4-1	.	TRBJ2-3	.	TGCGCCAGCAGCCAATTTGGCGGAGGAACAGATACGCAGTATTTT	CASSQFGGGTDTQYF
TRBV6-4	few	TRBJ2-2	.	TGTGCCAGCAGTGACAGGGACACCGGGGAGCTGTTTTTT	CASSDRDTGELFF
TRBV4-3	.	TRBJ2-5	TRBD1	TGCGCCAGCAGCGGCACCGACAGGGGGTGGGAGACCCAGTACTTC	CASSGTDRGWETQYF
TRBV2	once	TRBJ2-5	TRBD2	TGTGCCAGCAGTGTATTTCGGGGGAGGGAGGAGACCCAGTACTTC	CASSVFRGREETQYF
TRBV2	few	TRBJ2-3	TRBD2	TGTGCCACTAGCGGGCCAACTAGCGGGAGGGCCCAGCATACGCAGTATTTT	CATSGPTSGRAQHTQYF
TRBV20-1	.	TRBJ2-7	.	TGCAGTGCAAAACTTCGGGGGGCGCGAAACGAGCAGTACTTC	CSAKLRGARNEQYF
TRBV6-4	.	TRBJ2-3	.	TGTGCCAGCAGTGACTCGAGACAAGGGGGGGATACGCAGTATTTT	CASSDSRQGGDTQYF
TRBV19	.	TRBJ2-3	TRBD2	TGTGCCAGTAGTAGGACTAGCGGCACAGATACGCAGTATTTT	CASSRTSGTDTQYF
TRBV6-4	.	TRBJ2-6	TRBD1	TGTGCCAGCTGGACAACGCAGGGAGGGACAGGGCCCTCTGGGGCCAACGTCCTGACTTTC	CASWTTQGGTGPSGANVLTF
TRBV5-1	.	TRBJ1-1	.	TGCGCCAGCAGCCCCCCAGGGGCGAGGACTGAAGCTTTCTTT	CASSPPGARTEAFF
TRBV30	few	TRBJ1-6	.	TGTGCCTGCAGGGGCGAGTATAATTCACCCCTCCACTTT	CACRGEYNSPLHF